The 26 T cell receptor beta chains reported below all come from one sample, sequenced in a study of PD-1 blockade in classical Hodgkin lymphoma. Clones were read by immunoSEQ multiplex PCR, and TCRdb kept only the in-frame ones, dropping some. This table holds under 45,000 clones, roughly 69% found once. Regarding time point: cycle 4 day 1 (C4D1), after five to seven weeks of nivolumab. Patients all relapsed after autologous stem cell transplantation, and there was variation in brentuximab vedotin exposure. Source: peripheral blood mononuclear cells (PBMCs), taken before the fourth cycle of nivolumab. These TCRs come from a human donor with classical Hodgkin lymphoma.

V usage is TRBV18 and J usage is TRBJ2-1; TRBD2 matches at 10 bases. With 6 bases clipped from V and 5 bases from J, the junction kept 10 bases outside the gene matches. This CDR3 is 16 amino acids long. Looked up from germline, CDR1 is KGHSH and CDR2 is LQKENI. The CDR3 here is CASSPILAGVNNEQFF. CDR3 nucleotides: TGTGCCAGCTCGCCCATCCTAGCGGGGGTCAACAATGAGCAGTTCTTC.

The V call is TRBV5-6, the J call TRBJ2-7; 7 bases agree with TRBD1. The CDR3 is made up of 13 amino acids. V dropped 4 bases and J dropped 6; count of bases not matched to a gene: 7. Germline V lookup: CDR1 SGHDT, CDR2 YYEEEE. This CDR3 reads CASSTGQVVEQYF. The CDR3 coding sequence is TGTGCCAGCAGCACAGGACAGGTTGTCGAGCAGTACTTC.

This chain joins TRBV7-3 and TRBJ2-6; 7 nucleotides line up with TRBD1. This CDR3 is built from 15 residues. After removal of 2 bases from V and 2 bases from J, the junction contained 0 bases not matched to a gene. Germline V gene data show CDR1 as SGHTA and CDR2 as FQGTGA. CDR3 sequence reads: CASSLDRAGANVLTF. The CDR3 DNA follows: TGTGCCAGCAGCTTAGACAGGGCTGGGGCCAACGTCCTGACTTTC.

This clone has just a few counts. The rearrangement joins TRBV10-1 to TRBJ2-7, with TRBD2 as a possible D gene (5 bases). Trimming pared 3 bases from V and 3 bases from J, leaving 12 bases between. This CDR3 comprises 14 residues. Germline V gene data show CDR1 as WNHNN and CDR2 as SYGVQD (reference sequence). CDR3 protein: CASSDDYPRYEQYF. CDR3 coding DNA: TGCGCCAGCAGTGACGACTACCCCCGCTACGAGCAGTACTTC.

The chain recombines TRBV15 with TRBJ2-1, with D uncertain. Looked up from germline, CDR1 is LNHNV and CDR2 is YYDKDF (reference sequence). The germline V and J ends were trimmed by 3 bases and 6 bases, with 12 bases remaining between them. The CDR3 spans 14 residues. The CDR3 loop is CATSRVGGRNEQFF. The CDR3 region has the DNA TGTGCCACCAGCAGGGTAGGCGGCCGCAATGAGCAGTTCTTC.

CDR3 in amino acids: CASSSSGATYEQYF. The CDR3 DNA follows: TGTGCCAGCAGCTCTAGCGGGGCAACCTACGAGCAGTACTTC. The V gene is TRBV7-2, the J gene TRBJ2-7; 9 positions match TRBD2. The germline V gene has CDR1 SGHTA and CDR2 FQGNSA. The CDR3 loop spans 14 amino acids. Trimming removed 4 bases from V and 2 bases from J; junction bases left unmatched: 3.

This clone was seen a few times. The rearrangement uses TRBV4-1 and TRBJ1-1; 9 bases map to TRBD1. The germline gives CDR1 MGHRA, CDR2 YSYEKL. This CDR3 contains 16 residues. Trimming cost V 3 bases and J 2 bases; bases outside gene matches: 7. The CDR3 DNA reads as TGCGCCAGCAGCCACCGACAGGGGGTGAAAAACACTGAAGCTTTCTTT. Its protein product is CASSHRQGVKNTEAFF.

The CDR3 is CASSLLGDRPAFNNSPLHF. Written as DNA, the CDR3 is TGTGCCAGCAGCTTACTGGGTGACAGGCCCGCCTTTAATAATTCACCCCTCCACTTT. The rearrangement joins TRBV7-2 to TRBJ1-6; tentatively, D is TRBD1 (6 bases). V lost 2 bases, J lost 5 bases, and 22 bases lay in between. Germline lookup yields CDR1 SGHTA and CDR2 FQGNSA. The CDR3 is made up of 19 amino acids.

This sequence joins TRBV2 and TRBJ1-3, with D possibly being TRBD1 (6 bases). The CDR3 spans 13 residues. Deletions cut 5 bases from V and 4 bases from J, with 9 bases between. CDR1 SNHLY and CDR2 FYNNEI come from the germline V gene. The CDR3 region is CASSPGQGNTIYF. As DNA, the CDR3 is TGTGCCAGCAGTCCCGGACAGGGAAACACCATATATTTT.

This chain links TRBV6-5 with TRBJ1-1, with D possibly TRBD1 on 5 matching bases. This CDR3 region has 13 residues. The germline V and J ends were trimmed by 5 bases and 6 bases, with 13 bases remaining between them. The V gene's germline CDR1 is MNHEY and CDR2 SVGAGI. The CDR3 DNA follows: TGTGCCAGCAGTACCCCGGGGGGGGCTGAAGCTTTCTTT. It codes for CASSTPGGAEAFF.

This clone was seen only once. The rearrangement joins TRBV21-1 to TRBJ2-7; the D call in the table, TRBD1, was not verified against the DNA. TRBV21-1 corresponds to a pseudogene. This CDR3 is built from 14 residues. CDR3 sequence (DNA): TGTGCCAGCAGCAAGGGGGACAGGACCGACGGGGTGTACTTC. Protein sequence: CASSKGDRTDGVYF.

This clone was observed a handful of times. The chain has TRBV4-1 and TRBJ2-2; D is perhaps TRBD1 or TRBD2 (5 bases each). Trimming cost V 0 bases and J 0 bases, with 8 bases left between them. The CDR3 runs 16 residues. CDR1 and CDR2 from the germline V gene are MGHRA and YSYEKL. The CDR3 nucleotides read TGCGCCAGCAGCCAAGAGGTGGGGGCGAACACCGGGGAGCTGTTTTTT. Encoded protein: CASSQEVGANTGELFF.

This chain links TRBV15 with TRBJ2-3; TRBD2 matches 7 bases. This CDR3 spans 15 amino acids. CDR1 and CDR2 from the germline V gene are LNHNV and YYDKDF (reference sequence). The V segment lost 0 bases and the J segment 7 bases; nucleotides outside the gene matches: 7. The CDR3 reads CATSRDAAGVNTQYF. CDR3 nucleotide sequence: TGTGCCACCAGCAGAGACGCCGCGGGGGTCAATACGCAGTATTTT.

The genes are TRBV27 and TRBJ2-1; D not resolved. This CDR3 has 13 residues. Trimming stripped 3 bases from V and 9 bases from J, with 12 bases between. Germline CDR1 and CDR2: MNHEY and SMNVEV (reference sequence). The CDR3 loop is CASSLGRLGEQFF. The CDR3 coding sequence is TGTGCCAGCAGTTTGGGAAGGTTGGGTGAGCAGTTCTTC.

Details on this clone: The junction and the germline gene differ at one end; a read error may be behind it. Other DNA variants within this sample encode the same CDR3. The chain recombines TRBV6-5 with TRBJ1-1, with a possible D match to TRBD1 (5 bases). Germline V gives CDR1 MNHEY, CDR2 SVGAGI. CDR3 size: 15 residues. The CDR3 here is CASSQGRVMNTEAFF. The DNA for the CDR3 is TGTGCCAGCAGCCAGGGACGGGTCATGAACACTGAAGCCTTCTTT.

As regards this clone: Within the sample, other DNA sequences also encode this same CDR3. The chain uses TRBV27 and TRBJ1-2; 10 bases align to TRBD1. The CDR3 covers 16 residues. V lost 4 bases, J lost 6 bases, and 11 bases stayed unmatched. CDR1 and CDR2 from the germline V gene are MNHEY and SMNVEV (reference sequence). The CDR3 sequence is CASSSMSGTGVDGYTF. Here the CDR3 DNA reads TGTGCCAGCAGTTCGATGAGCGGGACAGGGGTAGATGGCTACACCTTC.

The chain employs TRBV7-6 and TRBJ2-3, with D unresolved. Germline CDR1 and CDR2: SGHVS and FNYEAQ. This CDR3 is built from 16 residues. V was clipped by 2 bases and J by 0 bases, with 12 bases between them. CDR3 sequence: CASSLLGRRSTDTQYF. DNA for the CDR3: TGTGCCAGCAGCTTATTAGGAAGGCGTAGCACAGATACGCAGTATTTT. Full variable domain (rest looked up from reference TRBV7-6 and TRBJ2-3): GAGVSQSPRYKVTKRGQDVALRCDPISGHVSLYWYRQALGQGPEFLTYFNYEAQQDKSGLPNDRFSAERPEGSISTLTIQRTEQRDSAMYRCASSLLGRRSTDTQYFGPGTRLTVL.

CDR3 protein: CAISDLRDGNSEAFF. CDR3 DNA sequence: TGTGCCATCAGTGATCTCAGGGACGGAAATAGTGAAGCTTTCTTT. This chain joins TRBV10-3 and TRBJ1-1, with D perhaps matching TRBD1 (5 bases). Trimming stripped 3 bases from V and 7 bases from J, with 18 bases between. The V gene's germline CDR1 is ENHRY and CDR2 SYGVKD. This CDR3 region has 15 residues.

The V gene is TRBV14, the J gene TRBJ1-1; D not resolved. The CDR3 has 15 amino acids. Trimming shortened V by 2 bases and J by 1 base, and 11 bases separated the two germline ends. CDR1 is SGHDN, CDR2 FVKESK, per germline. CDR3 DNA: TGTGCCAGCAGCCAATTAATGACGGGGAACACTGAAGCTTTCTTT. This translates into CASSQLMTGNTEAFF. Based on the CDR3 plus reference TRBV14 and TRBJ1-1, the full variable domain is EAGVTQFPSHSVIEKGQTVTLRCDPISGHDNLYWYRRVMGKEIKFLLHFVKESKQDESGMPNNRFLAERTGGTYSTLKVQPAELEDSGVYFCASSQLMTGNTEAFFGQGTRLTVV.

The genes are TRBV27 and TRBJ2-5; 7 bases are shared with TRBD1. J was trimmed by 4 bases and V by 4 bases; bases with no gene match: 3. Germline V CDR1 and CDR2: MNHEY, SMNVEV (reference sequence). This CDR3 has 13 amino acids. CDR3 in DNA: TGTGCCAGCAGTTCCTGGACAGGAGAGACCCAGTACTTC. Protein sequence: CASSSWTGETQYF.

V and J are TRBV29-1 and TRBJ2-5; D might be TRBD1 (5 bases). The better agreement between TRBJ2-7 and the DNA end casts doubt on the J call. Germline CDR1 reads SQVTM; CDR2 reads ANQGSEA. The CDR3 is 11 amino acids. CDR3: CSVEYRSEQYF. Written as DNA, the CDR3 is TGCAGCGTTGAATACAGGTCCGAGCAGTACTTC.

The chain links TRBV7-2 to TRBJ1-6; 8 bases match TRBD1. The germline CDR1 and CDR2 sequences are SGHTA and FQGNSA. The CDR3 covers 15 residues. V was clipped by 4 bases and J by 9 bases; unmatched bases: 8. The CDR3 sequence: CASSSGQGHSSPLHF. CDR3 nucleotide sequence: TGTGCCAGCAGCTCAGGACAGGGTCATTCTTCACCCCTCCACTTT.

This clone is a singleton in its sample. The chain has TRBV18 and TRBJ2-7, with D perhaps given as TRBD1 or TRBD2 (6 bases each). Germline CDR1 and CDR2: KGHSH and LQKENI. The CDR3 is 15 residues long. The germline V and J ends were trimmed by 0 bases and 3 bases, with 12 bases remaining between them. The DNA of the CDR3 is TGTGCCAGCTCACCACCGGGGGGCTCCGTCTACGAGCAGTACTTC. Residues: CASSPPGGSVYEQYF.

This clone appeared a single time. The CDR3 DNA sequence: TGCGCCAGCAGTCGGGAAATCCTTAACAATGAGCAGTTCTTC. Protein: CASSREILNNEQFF. The rearrangement uses TRBV4-3 and TRBJ2-1; a weak D match, TRBD2 (5 bases). The CDR3 extends over 14 amino acids. Germline V gene sequence: CDR1 LGHNA, CDR2 YSLEER. Trimming pared 6 bases from V and 5 bases from J, leaving 14 bases between.

The chain couples TRBV9 to TRBJ2-7, with TRBD1 matching over 9 bases. Germline trimming cut 0 bases from V and 3 bases from J; bases unmatched to any gene: 1. Germline-derived CDR1 and CDR2 are SGDLS and YYNGEE. This CDR3 is 14 amino acids long. The CDR3 region is CASSVGQGGYEQYF. Written as DNA, the CDR3 is TGTGCCAGCAGCGTAGGACAGGGGGGCTACGAGCAGTACTTC.

V and J are TRBV9 and TRBJ2-7; TRBD2 might be the D (7 bases). The germline gives CDR1 SGDLS, CDR2 YYNGEE. Trimming cost V 4 bases and J 4 bases, with 18 bases left between them. The CDR3 runs 15 residues. CDR3 amino acids: CASSPRGGGPYEQYF. DNA for the CDR3: TGTGCCAGCAGCCCCAGGGGCGGGGGACCGTACGAGCAGTACTTC.